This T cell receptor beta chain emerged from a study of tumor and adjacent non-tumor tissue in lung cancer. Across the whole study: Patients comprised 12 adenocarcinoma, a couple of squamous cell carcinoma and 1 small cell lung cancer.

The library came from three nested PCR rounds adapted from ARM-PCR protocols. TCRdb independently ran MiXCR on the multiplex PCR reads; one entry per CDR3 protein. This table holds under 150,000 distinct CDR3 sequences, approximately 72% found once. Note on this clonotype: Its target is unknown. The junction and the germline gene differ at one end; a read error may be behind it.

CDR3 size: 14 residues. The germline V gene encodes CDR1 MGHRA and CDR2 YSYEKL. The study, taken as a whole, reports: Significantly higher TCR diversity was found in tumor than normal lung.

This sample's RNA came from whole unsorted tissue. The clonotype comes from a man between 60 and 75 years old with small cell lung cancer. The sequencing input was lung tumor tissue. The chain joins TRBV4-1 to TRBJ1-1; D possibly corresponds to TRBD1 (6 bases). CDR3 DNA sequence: TGCGCCAGCAGCCAGGCCAGGGGAGATACTGAAGCTTTATTT. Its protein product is CASSQARGDTEALF.